These 13 T cell receptor beta chains were all obtained from the same sample, sequenced in a study of beta chain features in type 1 diabetes. Isolated RNA was reverse transcribed in full, so expressed TCRB transcripts were sequenced. Assay used: immunoSEQ multiplex PCR; TCRdb lists only in-frame clones, some missing. The data show over 150,000 clones, 6.5% to 10% seen once. Study findings and constraints: Type 1 diabetes patients had moderately but significantly shorter TCRB CDR3s in all four CD4+ subsets.

Antigens of these TCRs are unknown. Material for sequencing was central memory CD4+ T cells from blood. These receptors all come from a woman between 18 and 29 years old with type 1 diabetes.

This clone was seen a few times. This CDR3 is CSVAEGTSDQPQHF. DNA of the CDR3: TGCAGCGTTGCAGAGGGGACATCGGATCAGCCCCAGCATTTT. The chain uses TRBV29-1 and TRBJ1-5, with D perhaps TRBD1 (6 bases). The CDR3 consists of 14 residues. CDR1 and CDR2 (germline): SQVTM, ANQGSEA. Trimming removed 4 bases from V and 5 bases from J, with 15 bases in between.

CDR3: CASSAWGLAGDGETQYF. Here the CDR3 DNA reads TGTGCCAGCTCAGCTTGGGGACTAGCGGGAGACGGAGAGACCCAGTACTTC. The chain couples TRBV18 to TRBJ2-5; 14 bases are shared with TRBD2. This CDR3 has 17 residues. V trimming: 5 bases; J trimming: 4 bases; junction bases outside the gene matches: 9. Germline CDR1 is KGHSH and CDR2 is LQKENI.

This chain uses TRBV6-6 with TRBJ2-1; D gene unclear. Germline CDR1 reads MNHNY; CDR2 reads SVGAGI (reference sequence). The length of the CDR3 is 14 residues. The V end lost 7 bases, the J end lost 0 bases, and 10 bases lay between the germline ends. The CDR3 loop is CASKPESSYNEQFF. The CDR3 DNA sequence: TGTGCCAGCAAACCCGAGAGCTCCTACAATGAGCAGTTCTTC.

There are a few counts of this clone. The chain joins TRBV7-9 to TRBJ1-1; 8 bases are shared with TRBD1. The CDR3 covers 13 residues. Per the germline V gene, CDR1 is SEHNR and CDR2 is FQNEAQ (reference sequence). The V segment lost 5 bases and the J segment 10 bases; nucleotides outside the gene matches: 9. The DNA of the CDR3 is TGTGCCAGCAGCCCTCAGGGGGCGGTGGGAGCTTTCTTT. Translating gives CASSPQGAVGAFF.

This clone was found a few times. DNA for the CDR3: TGTGCCACCAGAGATGGATATGGGACAGAGCAGTTCTTC. It translates to CATRDGYGTEQFF. This chain connects TRBV10-3 to TRBJ2-1; D is perhaps TRBD1 (6 bases). CDR1 and CDR2 from the germline V gene are ENHRY and SYGVKD. The V end lost 10 bases, the J end lost 10 bases, and 20 bases lay between the germline ends. This CDR3 has 13 residues.

The gene calls are TRBV10-3 and TRBJ2-1; TRBD2 aligns across 10 bases. The V and J ends lost 3 bases and 2 bases, in that order; junction bases with no gene match: 4. In germline, CDR1 is ENHRY, CDR2 SYGVKD. This CDR3 contains 16 residues. For the CDR3, the DNA is TGTGCCATCAGTGACCCCGGACTAGCGGCCTACAATGAGCAGTTCTTC. Amino acids: CAISDPGLAAYNEQFF.

The chain carries TRBV5-1 and TRBJ1-1; 8 nucleotides agree with TRBD1. CDR1 is SGHRS, CDR2 YFSETQ, per germline. This CDR3 comprises 15 residues. Trimming cost V 4 bases and J 5 bases; bases outside gene matches: 10. The CDR3 loop is CASSTQDRARTEAFF. The CDR3 DNA reads TGCGCCAGCAGCACTCAGGACAGGGCCAGGACTGAAGCTTTCTTT.

This clone showed up just a few times. The chain uses TRBV5-4 and TRBJ2-2; D is possibly TRBD2 (6 bases). V gave up 6 bases and J gave up 3 bases, with 9 bases separating them. CDR1 and CDR2 (germline): SGHNT, YYREEE (reference sequence). The CDR3 extends over 13 amino acids. CDR3 sequence: CASTPGDTGELFF. The CDR3 coding sequence is TGTGCCAGCACCCCGGGGGACACCGGGGAGCTGTTTTTT.

This clone was recorded a few times. The rearrangement uses TRBV7-3 and TRBJ2-3, with a weak D call TRBD2 (6 bases). V shed 3 bases and J shed 2 bases, with 9 bases lying between them. The length of the CDR3 is 14 residues. From germline, CDR1 is SGHTA and CDR2 FQGTGA. CDR3 sequence reads: CASSFGGFTDTQYF. CDR3 DNA: TGTGCCAGCAGCTTCGGAGGGTTCACAGATACGCAGTATTTT.

This rearrangement joins TRBV2 to TRBJ2-7, with TRBD2 identical over 9 bases. This CDR3 contains 14 residues. Unmatched junction bases numbered 10, after V lost 8 bases and J lost 5 bases. Germline V lookup: CDR1 SNHLY, CDR2 FYNNEI. The CDR3 DNA reads TGTGCCAGCCAACAGGGACTAGCCCCTCACGAGCAGTACTTC. This gives the protein CASQQGLAPHEQYF.

There are a few counts of this clone. The chain carries TRBV4-3 and TRBJ2-5; D gene uncertain. Trimming removed 0 bases at V and 1 base at J, with 9 bases between. CDR1 is LGHNA and CDR2 is YSLEER in the germline V gene. The CDR3 runs to 15 residues. DNA for the CDR3: TGCGCCAGCAGCCAAGAGGGCGCAGCCCAAGAGACCCAGTACTTC. This sequence encodes CASSQEGAAQETQYF.

This clone turned up a few times. The V and J genes are TRBV4-3 and TRBJ1-4; 7 nucleotides match TRBD1. Germline V lookup: CDR1 LGHNA, CDR2 YSLEER. This CDR3 spans 14 amino acids. V gave up 4 bases and J gave up 7 bases; unmatched junction bases: 6. The CDR3 region has the DNA TGCGCCAGCAGCCGACCGGGACAGATTGAAAAACTGTTTTTT. It is translated as CASSRPGQIEKLFF.

This clone was seen a handful of times. This chain links TRBV15 with TRBJ2-2, with a possible D match to TRBD1 (5 bases). From germline, CDR1 is LNHNV and CDR2 YYDKDF (reference sequence). With 3 bases removed from V and 8 bases from J, the gap between germline ends came to 7 bases. The CDR3 sequence is 12 residues long. The CDR3 DNA is TGTGCCACCAGCAGCGCAGGGGGGGAGCTGTTTTTT. Its protein product is CATSSAGGELFF. Full variable domain (remainder filled in from reference TRBV15 and TRBJ2-2): DAMVIQNPRYQVTQFGKPVTLSCSQTLNHNVMYWYQQKSSQAPKLLFHYYDKDFNNEADTPDNFQSRRPNTSFCFLDIRSPGLGDTAMYLCATSSAGGELFFGEGSRLTVL.